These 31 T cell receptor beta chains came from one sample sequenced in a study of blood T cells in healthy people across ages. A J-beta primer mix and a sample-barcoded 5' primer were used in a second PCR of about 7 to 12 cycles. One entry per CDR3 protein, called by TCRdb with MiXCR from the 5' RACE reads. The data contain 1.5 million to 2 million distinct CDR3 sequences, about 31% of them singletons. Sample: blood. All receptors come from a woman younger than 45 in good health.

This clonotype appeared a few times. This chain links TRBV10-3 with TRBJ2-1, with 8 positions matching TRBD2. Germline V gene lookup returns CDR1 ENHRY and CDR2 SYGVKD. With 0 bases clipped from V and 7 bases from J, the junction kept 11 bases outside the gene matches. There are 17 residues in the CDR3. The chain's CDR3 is CAISESSRGGRRNEQFF. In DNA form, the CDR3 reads TGTGCCATCAGTGAGTCGAGTCGGGGGGGCCGTCGGAATGAGCAGTTCTTC.

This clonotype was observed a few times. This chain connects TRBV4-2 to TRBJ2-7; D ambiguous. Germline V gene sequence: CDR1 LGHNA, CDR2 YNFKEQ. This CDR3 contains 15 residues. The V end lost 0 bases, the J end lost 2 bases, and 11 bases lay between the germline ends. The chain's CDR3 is CASSQEVGAPYEQYF. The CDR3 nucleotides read TGTGCCAGCAGCCAAGAGGTAGGAGCTCCCTACGAGCAGTACTTC.

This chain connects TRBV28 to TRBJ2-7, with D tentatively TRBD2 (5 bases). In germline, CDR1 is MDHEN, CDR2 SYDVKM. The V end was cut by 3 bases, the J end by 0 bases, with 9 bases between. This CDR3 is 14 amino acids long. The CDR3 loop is CASSFPGSSYEQYF. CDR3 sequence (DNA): TGTGCCAGCAGTTTTCCGGGGAGCTCCTACGAGCAGTACTTC. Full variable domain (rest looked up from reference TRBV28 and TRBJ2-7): DVKVTQSSRYLVKRTGEKVFLECVQDMDHENMFWYRQDPGLGLRLIYFSYDVKMKEKGDIPEGYSVSREKKERFSLILESASTNQTSMYLCASSFPGSSYEQYFGPGTRLTVT.

CDR3 DNA sequence: TGCAGTGCCACCACAGGGGAGATTATCTATGGCTACACCTTC. It yields the protein CSATTGEIIYGYTF. The rearrangement links TRBV20-1 to TRBJ1-2, with 7 bases that match TRBD1. In germline, CDR1 is DFQATT, CDR2 SNEGSKA (reference sequence). The ends lost 6 bases at V and 4 bases at J; junction bases unmatched: 11. The CDR3 covers 14 residues.

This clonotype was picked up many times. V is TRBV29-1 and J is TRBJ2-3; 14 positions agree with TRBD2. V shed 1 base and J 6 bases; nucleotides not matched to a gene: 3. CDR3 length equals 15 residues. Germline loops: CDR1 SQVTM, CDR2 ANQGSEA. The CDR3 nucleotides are TGCAGCGTTGAAGGGACTAGCGGGGGGTCGGATACGCAGTATTTT. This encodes CSVEGTSGGSDTQYF.

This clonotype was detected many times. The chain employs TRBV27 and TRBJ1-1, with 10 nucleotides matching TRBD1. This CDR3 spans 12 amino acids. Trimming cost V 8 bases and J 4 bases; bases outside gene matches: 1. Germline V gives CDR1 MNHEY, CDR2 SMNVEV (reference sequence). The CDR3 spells CASGTGATEAFF. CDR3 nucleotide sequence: TGTGCCAGCGGGACAGGGGCCACTGAAGCTTTCTTT.

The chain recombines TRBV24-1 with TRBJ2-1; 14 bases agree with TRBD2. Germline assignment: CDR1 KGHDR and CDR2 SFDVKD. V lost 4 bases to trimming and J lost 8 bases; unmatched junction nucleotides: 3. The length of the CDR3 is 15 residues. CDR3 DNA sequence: TGTGCCACCAGTGACTTGGGACTAGCGGGAGATGAGCAGTTCTTC. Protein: CATSDLGLAGDEQFF.

CDR3 residues: CASSRTSATGELFF. In DNA form, the CDR3 reads TGTGCCAGCAGCCGAACTAGCGCCACCGGGGAGCTGTTTTTT. The chain is built from TRBV12-3 or TRBV12-4 and TRBJ2-2, with 7 bases matching TRBD2. V was pared by 6 bases and J by 4 bases, with 5 bases of the junction left unmatched. CDR3 length: 14 residues.

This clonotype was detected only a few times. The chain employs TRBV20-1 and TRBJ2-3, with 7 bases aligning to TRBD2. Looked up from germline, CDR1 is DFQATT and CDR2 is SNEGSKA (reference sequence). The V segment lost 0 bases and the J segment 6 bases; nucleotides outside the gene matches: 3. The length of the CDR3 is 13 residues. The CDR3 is CSAREGGRDTQYF. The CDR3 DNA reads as TGCAGTGCTAGAGAGGGGGGGAGGGATACGCAGTATTTT.

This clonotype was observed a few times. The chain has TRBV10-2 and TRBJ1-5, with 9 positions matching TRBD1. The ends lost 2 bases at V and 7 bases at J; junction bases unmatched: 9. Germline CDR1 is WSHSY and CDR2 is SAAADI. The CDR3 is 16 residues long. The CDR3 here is CASSERDRALGQPQHF. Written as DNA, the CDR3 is TGCGCCAGCAGTGAGCGGGACAGGGCTTTAGGACAGCCCCAGCATTTT.

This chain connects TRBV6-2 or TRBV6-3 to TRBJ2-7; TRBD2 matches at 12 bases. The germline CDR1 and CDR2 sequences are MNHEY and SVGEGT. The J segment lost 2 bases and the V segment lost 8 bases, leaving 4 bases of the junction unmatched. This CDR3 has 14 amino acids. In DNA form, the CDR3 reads TGTGCCAGCTCTAGCGGGAGGGTTCCCTACGAGCAGTACTTC. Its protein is CASSSGRVPYEQYF.

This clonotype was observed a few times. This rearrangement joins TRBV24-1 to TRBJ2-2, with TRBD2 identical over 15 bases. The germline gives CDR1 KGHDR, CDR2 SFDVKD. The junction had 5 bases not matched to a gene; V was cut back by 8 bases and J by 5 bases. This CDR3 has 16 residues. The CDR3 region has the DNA TGTGCCACCACCGGGACTAGCGGGAGGTCTACCGGGGAGCTGTTTTTT. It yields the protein CATTGTSGRSTGELFF.

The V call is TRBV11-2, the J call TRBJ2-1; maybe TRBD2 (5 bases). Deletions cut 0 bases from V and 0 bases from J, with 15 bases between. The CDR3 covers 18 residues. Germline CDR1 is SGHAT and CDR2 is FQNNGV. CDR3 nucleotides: TGTGCCAGCAGCTTAGACGATGCGGACTTAAGCTCCTACAATGAGCAGTTCTTC. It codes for CASSLDDADLSSYNEQFF.

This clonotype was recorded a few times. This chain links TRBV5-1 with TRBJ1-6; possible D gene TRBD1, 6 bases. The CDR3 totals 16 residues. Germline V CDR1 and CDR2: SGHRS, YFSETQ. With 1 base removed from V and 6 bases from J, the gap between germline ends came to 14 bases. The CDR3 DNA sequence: TGCGCCAGCAGCTTGAGGGGGGGCGAGGGTAATTCACCCCTCCACTTT. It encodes CASSLRGGEGNSPLHF. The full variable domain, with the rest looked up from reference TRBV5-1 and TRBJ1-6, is KAGVTQTPRYLIKTRGQQVTLSCSPISGHRSVSWYQQTPGQGLQFLFEYFSETQRNKGNFPGRFSGRQFSNSRSEMNVSTLELGDSALYLCASSLRGGEGNSPLHFGNGTRLTVT.

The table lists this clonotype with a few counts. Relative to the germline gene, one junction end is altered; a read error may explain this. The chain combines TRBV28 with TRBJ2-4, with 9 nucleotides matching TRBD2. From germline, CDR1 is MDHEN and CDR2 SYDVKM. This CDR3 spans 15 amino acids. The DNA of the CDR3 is TGTGCCGGCAGCCATCCCCCAGCGGGAGGACCTGAACAGTACTTC. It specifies CAGSHPPAGGPEQYF.

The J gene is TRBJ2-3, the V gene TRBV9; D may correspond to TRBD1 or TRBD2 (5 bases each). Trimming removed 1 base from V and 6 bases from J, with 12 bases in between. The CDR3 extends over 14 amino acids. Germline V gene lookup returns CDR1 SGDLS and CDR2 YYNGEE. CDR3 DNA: TGTGCCAGCAGCGTAAGGGGAGTTGGGGATACGCAGTATTTT. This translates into CASSVRGVGDTQYF.

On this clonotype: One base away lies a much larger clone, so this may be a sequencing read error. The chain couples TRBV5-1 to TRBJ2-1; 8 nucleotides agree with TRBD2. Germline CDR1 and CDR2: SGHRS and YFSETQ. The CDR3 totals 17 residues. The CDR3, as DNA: TGCGCCAGCAGCCCACAGCACGGGGGGGCCTTTAACAATAAGCAGTTCTTC. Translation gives CASSPQHGGAFNNKQFF.

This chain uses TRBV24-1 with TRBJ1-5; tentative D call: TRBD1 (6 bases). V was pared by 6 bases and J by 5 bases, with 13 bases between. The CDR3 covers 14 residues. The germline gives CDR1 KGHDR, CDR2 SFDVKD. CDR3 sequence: CATSNTGRDQPQHF. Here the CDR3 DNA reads TGTGCCACCAGTAATACAGGGAGGGATCAGCCCCAGCATTTT.

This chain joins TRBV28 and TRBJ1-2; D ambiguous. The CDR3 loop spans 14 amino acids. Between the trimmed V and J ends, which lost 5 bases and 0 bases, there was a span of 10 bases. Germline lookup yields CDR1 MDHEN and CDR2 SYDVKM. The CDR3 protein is CASSPGRPNYGYTF. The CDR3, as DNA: TGTGCCAGCAGTCCCGGCCGGCCTAACTATGGCTACACCTTC.

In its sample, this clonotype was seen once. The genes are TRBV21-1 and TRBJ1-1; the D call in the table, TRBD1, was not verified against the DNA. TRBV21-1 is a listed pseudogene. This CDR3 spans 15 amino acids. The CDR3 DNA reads TGTGCCAGCTTTTCTGAAGGGACGTGGAACACTGAAGCTTTCTTT. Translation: CASFSEGTWNTEAFF.

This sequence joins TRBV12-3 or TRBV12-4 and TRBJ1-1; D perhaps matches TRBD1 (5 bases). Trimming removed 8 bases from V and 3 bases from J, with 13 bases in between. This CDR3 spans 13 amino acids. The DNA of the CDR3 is TGTGCCAGCCGGGGGGGAGGGGACACTGAAGCTTTCTTT. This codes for CASRGGGDTEAFF.

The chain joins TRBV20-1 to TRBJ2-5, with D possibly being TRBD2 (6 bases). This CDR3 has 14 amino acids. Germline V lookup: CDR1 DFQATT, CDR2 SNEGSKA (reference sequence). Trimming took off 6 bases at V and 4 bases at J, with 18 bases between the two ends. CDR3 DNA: TGCAGTGCCCCAAGAAGCGGGCCTGGAGAGACCCAGTACTTC. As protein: CSAPRSGPGETQYF.

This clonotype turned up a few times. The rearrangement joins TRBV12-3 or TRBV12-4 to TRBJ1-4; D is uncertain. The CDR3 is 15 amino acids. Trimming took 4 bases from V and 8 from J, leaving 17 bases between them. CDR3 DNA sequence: TGTGCCAGCAGTTCCCAAGGTGGGGTTGTGGAAAAACTGTTTTTT. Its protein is CASSSQGGVVEKLFF.

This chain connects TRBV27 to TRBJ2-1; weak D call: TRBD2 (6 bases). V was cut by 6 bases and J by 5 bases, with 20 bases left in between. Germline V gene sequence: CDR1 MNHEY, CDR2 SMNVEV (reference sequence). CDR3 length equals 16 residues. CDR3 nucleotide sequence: TGTGCCAGCAGGTATAGGAGAGGGACTCACCACAATGAGCAGTTCTTC. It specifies CASRYRRGTHHNEQFF.

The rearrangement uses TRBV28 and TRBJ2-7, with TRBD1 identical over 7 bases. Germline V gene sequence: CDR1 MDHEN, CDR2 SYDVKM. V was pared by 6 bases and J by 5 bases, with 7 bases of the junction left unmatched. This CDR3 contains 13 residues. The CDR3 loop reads CASSEGQINEQYF. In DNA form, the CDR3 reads TGTGCCAGCAGCGAGGGACAGATCAACGAGCAGTACTTC.

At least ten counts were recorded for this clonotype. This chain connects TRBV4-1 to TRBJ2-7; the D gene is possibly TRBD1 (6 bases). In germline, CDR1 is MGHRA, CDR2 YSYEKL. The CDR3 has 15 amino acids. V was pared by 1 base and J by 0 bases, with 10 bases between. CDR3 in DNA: TGCGCCAGCAGCCAAGGGCAGGGGAACTCCTACGAGCAGTACTTC. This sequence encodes CASSQGQGNSYEQYF.

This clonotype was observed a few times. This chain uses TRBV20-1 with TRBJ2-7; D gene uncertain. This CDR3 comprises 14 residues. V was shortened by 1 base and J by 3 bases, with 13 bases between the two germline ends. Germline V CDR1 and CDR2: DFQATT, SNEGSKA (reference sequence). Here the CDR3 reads CSARVYDHSYEQYF. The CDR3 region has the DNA TGCAGTGCTAGAGTATATGACCACAGCTACGAGCAGTACTTC.

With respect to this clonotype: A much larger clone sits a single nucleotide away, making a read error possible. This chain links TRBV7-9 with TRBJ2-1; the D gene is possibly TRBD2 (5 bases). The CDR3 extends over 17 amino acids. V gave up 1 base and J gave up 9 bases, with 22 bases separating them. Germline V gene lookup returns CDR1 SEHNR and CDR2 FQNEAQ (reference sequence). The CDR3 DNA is TGTGCCAGCAGCTTAGTGGCCGCGAGGGCCGGTATGGCTGAGCAGTTCTTC. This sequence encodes CASSLVAARAGMAEQFF.

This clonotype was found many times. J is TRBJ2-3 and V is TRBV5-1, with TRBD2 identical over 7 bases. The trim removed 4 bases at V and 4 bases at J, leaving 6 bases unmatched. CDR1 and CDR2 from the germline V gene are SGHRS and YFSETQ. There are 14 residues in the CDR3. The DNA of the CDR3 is TGCGCCAGCAGCACCGGGGGGTCAGCAGATACGCAGTATTTT. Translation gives CASSTGGSADTQYF.

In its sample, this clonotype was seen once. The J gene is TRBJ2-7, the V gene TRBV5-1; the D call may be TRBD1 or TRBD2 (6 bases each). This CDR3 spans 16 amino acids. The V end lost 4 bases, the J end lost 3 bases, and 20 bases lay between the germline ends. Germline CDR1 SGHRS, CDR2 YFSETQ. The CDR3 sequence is CASSQATGGTFYEQYF. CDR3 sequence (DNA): TGCGCCAGCAGCCAAGCGACTGGCGGGACATTCTACGAGCAGTACTTC.

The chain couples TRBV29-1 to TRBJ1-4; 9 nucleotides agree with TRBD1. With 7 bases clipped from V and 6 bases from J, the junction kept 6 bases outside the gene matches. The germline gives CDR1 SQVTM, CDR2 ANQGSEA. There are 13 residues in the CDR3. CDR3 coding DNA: TGCAGCGCAACAGGGGGCTTCCATGAAAAACTGTTTTTT. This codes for CSATGGFHEKLFF.